This note documents a single T cell receptor beta chain sequence. Its target is not known. The entry originates in a study of beta chain features in type 1 diabetes. Whole-study context: Some 99 million sorted cells were examined across all samples. Whole-study results and caveats: Researchers could not determine here whether HLA type influences TCRB rearrangement. Significant though moderate, a shortening of TCRB CDR3s appeared in all four CD4+ subsets of Type 1 diabetes patients. The study found that naive, central memory and Treg TCRB repertoires appeared more similar in patients than in healthy donors.

CDR1 is SNHLY, CDR2 FYNNEI, per germline. The V end was cut by 7 bases, the J end by 4 bases, with 10 bases between. This CDR3 contains 13 residues. Investigators reverse transcribed all isolated RNA, so they sequenced expressed TCRB transcripts. Produced via immunoSEQ multiplex PCR; TCRdb's table is partial and in-frame only. This sample has hundreds of thousands of clones; about 14% occur once, and the top ten carry 0.03% to 0.04%. Cell sorting via CD45RO/CCR7/CD25/CD127/CD95/CD27 was performed to obtain CD4+ naive, central memory, regulatory and stem cell-like memory cells. This clonotype was obtained from a young man with type 1 diabetes. Sequencing used naive CD4+ T cells from blood. The rearrangement joins TRBV2 to TRBJ1-4; the D gene is possibly TRBD1 (6 bases). The CDR3 is CASNGQINEKLFF. The CDR3 DNA is TGTGCCAGCAATGGACAGATTAATGAAAAACTGTTTTTT.